These 27 T cell receptor beta chains came from one sample sequenced in a study of T-cell reconstitution after alpha-beta-depleted transplantation in children (dated by TCRdb to the mid-2010s). Receptor amplification or capture employed PCR. These reads were obtained on an Illumina HiSeq 2500. TCR libraries were prepared with molecular barcoding, using unique molecular identifiers to normalize TCRbeta repertoire quantification. The raw public reads went through TCRdb reprocessing: fastp at Q25, MiXCR clone calling, in-frame beta chains kept. One record per CDR3 amino acid sequence lists the most common genes and DNA. Counted in this sample were 250,000 to 350,000 distinct CDR3 sequences; roughly 9.5% of them appeared once. About 9.4% of the sample lies in the top ten. The material sequenced was PBMCs from the stem cell graft donor, taken from the stem cell graft. The receptors were gathered from a human donor who donated a stem cell graft to a child with SCID.

This chain connects TRBV5-1 to TRBJ2-4; a possible D gene is TRBD2 (5 bases). Looked up from germline, CDR1 is SGHRS and CDR2 is YFSETQ. V lost 0 bases to trimming and J lost 8 bases, with 15 bases between them. The CDR3 is made up of 15 amino acids. The chain's CDR3 is CASSLAPRRRHIQYF. CDR3 DNA sequence: TGCGCCAGCAGCTTGGCCCCCAGACGGAGGCACATTCAGTACTTC.

The chain employs TRBV18 and TRBJ2-1, with a possible D match to TRBD2 (5 bases). The CDR3 contains 20 residues. Trimming stripped 0 bases from V and 0 bases from J, with 21 bases between. Germline V gene lookup returns CDR1 KGHSH and CDR2 LQKENI. CDR3 bases: TGTGCCAGCTCACCACCGTCAGTATTCGGGGAAAACCTCTCCTACAATGAGCAGTTCTTC. Translation gives CASSPPSVFGENLSYNEQFF. Based on the CDR3 plus reference TRBV18 and TRBJ2-1, the full variable domain is NAGVMQNPRHLVRRRGQEARLRCSPMKGHSHVYWYRQLPEEGLKFMVYLQKENIIDESGMPKERFSAEFPKEGPSILRIQQVVRGDSAAYFCASSPPSVFGENLSYNEQFFGPGTRLTVL.

This clonotype was seen a handful of times. The J gene is TRBJ2-5, the V gene TRBV7-4; D could derive from TRBD1 or TRBD2 (5 bases each). The V gene lost 4 bases and the J gene lost 5 bases, with 23 bases spanning the gap. Germline V lookup: CDR1 SGHVT, CDR2 SQSDAQ. The CDR3 has 17 residues. CDR3 protein: CASSSRSIEGSAETQYF. The CDR3 DNA is TGTGCCAGCAGCTCTAGATCCATAGAGGGGAGCGCGGAGACCCAGTACTTC.

The rearrangement uses TRBV20-1 and TRBJ1-3, with TRBD1 as a possible D gene (5 bases). Germline V CDR1 and CDR2: DFQATT, SNEGSKA (reference sequence). Trimming cost V 4 bases and J 0 bases, with 10 bases left between them. The CDR3 sequence is 14 residues long. The CDR3 bases are TGCAGTGCTACCGGGGGAAGCTCTGGAAACACCATATATTTT. It is translated as CSATGGSSGNTIYF.

This clonotype was counted only a few times. The J gene is TRBJ2-3, the V gene TRBV3-1; D is perhaps TRBD2 (5 bases). Trimming pared 3 bases from V and 2 bases from J, leaving 9 bases between. The length of the CDR3 is 14 residues. The germline V gene has CDR1 LGHDT and CDR2 YNNKEL (reference sequence). The CDR3 reads CASSQMGVTDTQYF. CDR3 DNA sequence: TGTGCCAGCAGCCAGATGGGAGTCACAGATACGCAGTATTTT.

The rearrangement links TRBV5-1 to TRBJ1-1; 7 nucleotides match TRBD1. V gave up 4 bases and J gave up 3 bases; unmatched junction bases: 6. The CDR3 is made up of 14 amino acids. Germline CDR1 reads SGHRS; CDR2 reads YFSETQ. The CDR3 nucleotides read TGCGCCAGCAGCCCCTATGGACAGGACACTGAAGCTTTCTTT. Encoded protein: CASSPYGQDTEAFF.

The gene calls are TRBV5-4 and TRBJ2-7; 8 nucleotides agree with TRBD1. This CDR3 has 17 amino acids. Per germline, CDR1 SGHNT and CDR2 YYREEE (reference sequence). Losses at the gene ends were 3 bases for V and 0 bases for J; bases not matched to a gene: 11. CDR3 coding DNA: TGTGCCAGCAGCTGGGATGTTACAGGGGGGACCTCCTACGAGCAGTACTTC. It is translated as CASSWDVTGGTSYEQYF.

The chain links TRBV25-1 to TRBJ2-1, with D perhaps matching TRBD1 (5 bases). CDR1 and CDR2 (germline): MGHDK, SYGVNS. Trimming left V 8 bases short and J 9 bases short, with 11 bases between. This CDR3 has 11 residues. CDR3 protein: CASARTSEQFF. CDR3 nucleotides: TGTGCCAGCGCTCGGACATCTGAGCAGTTCTTC.

This clonotype was recorded at least ten times. This rearrangement joins TRBV6-1 to TRBJ1-6, with a possible D match to TRBD1 (5 bases). CDR3 length equals 16 residues. Trimming cost V 5 bases and J 10 bases, with 21 bases left between them. Looked up from germline, CDR1 is MNHNS and CDR2 is SASEGT. CDR3 region: CASSRDRGVMMSPLHF. CDR3 nucleotides: TGTGCCAGCAGTCGGGACCGCGGGGTCATGATGTCACCCCTCCACTTT.

This clonotype was found many times. The chain joins TRBV12-3 or TRBV12-4 to TRBJ1-3; D is unresolved. V lost 7 bases and J 3 bases, leaving 13 bases between the germline ends. The CDR3 runs to 14 residues. The CDR3 region has the DNA TGTGCCAGCACTTCCCGGGGAAGTGGAAACACCATATATTTT. This translates into CASTSRGSGNTIYF.

The gene calls are TRBV6-4 and TRBJ1-1, with D possibly matching TRBD1 (5 bases). Trimming took 0 bases from V and 7 from J, leaving 12 bases between them. Germline V gene data show CDR1 as MRHNA and CDR2 as SNTAGT. This CDR3 spans 14 amino acids. In nucleotides, the CDR3 is TGTGCCAGCAGTGACTCGGCCGGGGGAGGTGAAGCTTTCTTT. Translation: CASSDSAGGGEAFF.

This clonotype was recorded many times. The chain employs TRBV4-1 and TRBJ1-4, with 7 bases matching TRBD1. Losses at the gene ends were 4 bases for V and 0 bases for J; bases not matched to a gene: 2. The CDR3 length is 15 residues. The germline V gene has CDR1 MGHRA and CDR2 YSYEKL. The chain's CDR3 is CASSRTGATNEKLFF. In nucleotides, the CDR3 is TGCGCCAGCAGCCGGACAGGTGCAACTAATGAAAAACTGTTTTTT.

This clonotype appeared a few times. The chain couples TRBV9 to TRBJ1-3, with D perhaps TRBD1 (5 bases). Trimming took off 0 bases at V and 4 bases at J, with 14 bases between the two ends. There are 16 residues in the CDR3. CDR1 SGDLS and CDR2 YYNGEE come from the germline V gene. The CDR3 bases are TGTGCCAGCAGCGTAGATACGGACAATTCCGGAAACACCATATATTTT. Its protein is CASSVDTDNSGNTIYF.

The CDR3 protein is CASSAGVQETQYF. In nucleotides, the CDR3 is TGCGCCAGCAGCGCTGGAGTCCAAGAGACCCAGTACTTC. The chain links TRBV5-1 to TRBJ2-5; D gene unclear. The CDR3 has 13 amino acids. Looked up from germline, CDR1 is SGHRS and CDR2 is YFSETQ. The germline V and J ends were trimmed by 4 bases and 1 base, with 8 bases remaining between them.

This clonotype was picked up a small number of times. J is TRBJ2-7 and V is TRBV6-1; D gene ambiguous. V dropped 7 bases and J dropped 0 bases, with 10 bases sitting between them. The CDR3 loop spans 13 amino acids. Germline CDR1 and CDR2: MNHNS and SASEGT. DNA for the CDR3: TGTGCCAGCATGAGTTCTCTCTCCTACGAGCAGTACTTC. Translating it yields CASMSSLSYEQYF.

The chain links TRBV27 to TRBJ2-5; D assignment may be TRBD1 or TRBD2 (5 bases each). The CDR3 length is 14 residues. Germline CDR1 is MNHEY and CDR2 is SMNVEV (reference sequence). Trimming took 5 bases from V and 5 from J, leaving 15 bases between them. As DNA, the CDR3 is TGTGCCAGCAGTCCGAGAACTTGGGGGGAGACCCAGTACTTC. This encodes CASSPRTWGETQYF.

This chain connects TRBV27 to TRBJ1-2; D is unclear. Germline V gene data show CDR1 as MNHEY and CDR2 as SMNVEV (reference sequence). Trimming removed 0 bases at V and 2 bases at J, with 19 bases between. The CDR3 totals 18 residues. The CDR3 nucleotides are TGTGCCAGCAGTTTATCAGGACCAGGAGGGTGGGTAAACTATGGCTACACCTTC. Its translation is CASSLSGPGGWVNYGYTF.

This clonotype has a handful of counts. This chain links TRBV20-1 with TRBJ1-4; 11 bases are a match to TRBD1. The CDR3 has 17 residues. J was trimmed by 3 bases and V by 5 bases; bases with no gene match: 11. CDR1 and CDR2 from the germline V gene are DFQATT and SNEGSKA (reference sequence). The CDR3 region has the DNA TGCAGTGCTCCCTTGAGGGACAGGGGGAGGGCTAATGAAAAACTGTTTTTT. Protein: CSAPLRDRGRANEKLFF.

V gene TRBV20-1 combines with J gene TRBJ2-3, with 8 nucleotides matching TRBD2. This CDR3 contains 12 residues. Germline CDR1 reads DFQATT; CDR2 reads SNEGSKA (reference sequence). The CDR3 DNA reads as TGCTCGAGCGGGGGTTCATCAGATACGCAGTATTTT. Translation: CSSGGSSDTQYF.

With respect to this clonotype: One junction end does not reproduce the germline sequence, and a read error may be involved. The V call is TRBV7-2, the J call TRBJ2-5, with D maybe TRBD2 (6 bases). Germline-derived CDR1 and CDR2 are SGHTA and FQGNSA. This CDR3 has 14 amino acids. CDR3 in DNA: TGTGCCAGCAGCCTAGCTCCTAGCGTAATAACCCAGTACTTC. Protein: CASSLAPSVITQYF.

The genes are TRBV6-4 and TRBJ2-1; TRBD1 matches at 9 bases. Trimming at V came to 4 bases and at J to 15 bases, leaving 10 bases not matched to a gene. The germline V gene has CDR1 MRHNA and CDR2 SNTAGT. The CDR3 loop spans 13 amino acids. In DNA form, the CDR3 reads TGTGCCAGCAGTGGTAATCCGGGACAGGGTTTGTTCTTC. Its protein product is CASSGNPGQGLFF.

V and J are TRBV11-2 and TRBJ2-2; D gene uncertain. Looked up from germline, CDR1 is SGHAT and CDR2 is FQNNGV. The length of the CDR3 is 15 residues. Trimming took 3 bases from V and 4 from J, leaving 12 bases between them. CDR3 in amino acids: CASSFGGPSTGELFF. The DNA of the CDR3 is TGTGCCAGCAGCTTCGGTGGCCCTAGCACCGGGGAGCTGTTTTTT.

The V call is TRBV11-2, the J call TRBJ1-1, with D perhaps TRBD1 (5 bases). The germline V and J ends were trimmed by 3 bases and 11 bases, with 16 bases remaining between them. The germline CDR1 and CDR2 sequences are SGHAT and FQNNGV. The CDR3 runs 13 residues. The CDR3 coding sequence is TGTGCCAGCAGCTTCTGGCGGGGCAGGGACGCTTTCTTT. It yields the protein CASSFWRGRDAFF.

The rearrangement uses TRBV2 and TRBJ2-3; 8 bases map to TRBD2. Germline V lookup: CDR1 SNHLY, CDR2 FYNNEI. The junction had 14 bases not matched to a gene; V was cut back by 6 bases and J by 3 bases. The CDR3 consists of 17 residues. This CDR3 reads CASSAIVGAGETDTQYF. CDR3 bases: TGTGCCAGCAGCGCCATAGTAGGAGCGGGGGAGACAGATACGCAGTATTTT.

This clonotype was detected many times. This chain connects TRBV16 to TRBJ2-1; no reliable D call. This CDR3 region has 15 residues. Trimming left V 1 base short and J 5 bases short, with 12 bases between. Germline CDR1 is KGHSY and CDR2 is FQNENV. DNA for the CDR3: TGTGCCAGCAGCCAATTGGGGTTCCGAAACAATGAGCAGTTCTTC. Translating gives CASSQLGFRNNEQFF. The full variable domain, its missing parts supplied by reference TRBV16 and TRBJ2-1, is GEEVAQTPKHLVRGEGQKAKLYCAPIKGHSYVFWYQQVLKNEFKFLISFQNENVFDETGMPKERFSAKCLPNSPCSLEIQATKLEDSAVYFCASSQLGFRNNEQFFGPGTRLTVL.

The gene calls are TRBV12-3 or TRBV12-4 and TRBJ2-7; D remains unclear. Trimming cost V 0 bases and J 5 bases, with 14 bases left between them. CDR3 length: 15 amino acids. The CDR3 DNA reads TGTGCCAGCAGTTTAGCGCTTTTAAGAAGGGACGAGCAGTACTTC. It translates to CASSLALLRRDEQYF.

The chain carries TRBV27 and TRBJ1-1; D is ambiguous. Per the germline V gene, CDR1 is MNHEY and CDR2 is SMNVEV (reference sequence). Trimming removed 0 bases at V and 4 bases at J, with 6 bases between. The CDR3 runs to 13 residues. The CDR3 bases are TGTGCCAGCAGTTTATCCCTGGTCACTGAAGCTTTCTTT. As protein: CASSLSLVTEAFF.